These 28 T cell receptor beta chains were sequenced from one sample in a study of T-cell memory formation after mild COVID-19. TCRdb recomputed calls from the 5' RACE reads with MiXCR, one row per CDR3 protein. The sample holds about 390,000 distinct CDR3 sequences, more than 20% seen once. The sequencing sample was made of PBMCs or a T cell subset sorted from them (not recorded which). These receptors originate from an adult woman who had mild COVID-19 (a few samples of this study predate the infection). Cell type and time point are not known.

This clonotype occurred many times. The chain employs TRBV7-2 and TRBJ2-3, with unresolved D. V gave up 0 bases and J gave up 2 bases, with 3 bases separating them. This CDR3 has 13 residues. From germline, CDR1 is SGHTA and CDR2 FQGNSA. The CDR3 sequence is CASSLAHTDTQYF. CDR3 sequence (DNA): TGTGCCAGCAGCTTAGCACACACAGATACGCAGTATTTT.

Details on this clonotype: Mismatch with germline at one junction end may stem from a read error. The chain joins TRBV20-1 to TRBJ2-5, with D perhaps matching TRBD1 or TRBD2 (5 bases each). The CDR3 extends over 17 amino acids. CDR1 and CDR2 from the germline V gene are DFQATT and SNEGSKA (reference sequence). DNA for the CDR3: TGCAGTGCCAGAGATAAGTTGGCTGTGAGGGGACAAGAGACCCAGTACTTC. Translating gives CSARDKLAVRGQETQYF.

This chain links TRBV4-1 with TRBJ1-2; maybe TRBD1 (5 bases). With 1 base removed from V and 0 bases from J, the gap between germline ends came to 6 bases. CDR3 length: 14 residues. The germline V gene has CDR1 MGHRA and CDR2 YSYEKL. CDR3 amino acids: CASSQGTTNYGYTF. In nucleotides, the CDR3 is TGCGCCAGCAGCCAAGGGACAACTAACTATGGCTACACCTTC.

CDR3 DNA: TGTGCCACCGGCTTAGGACTAGCGGGAGTTGAGCAGTTCTTC. Translation gives CATGLGLAGVEQFF. This chain uses TRBV15 with TRBJ2-1; 13 bases agree with TRBD2. The CDR3 totals 14 residues. Looked up from germline, CDR1 is LNHNV and CDR2 is YYDKDF (reference sequence). The ends lost 8 bases at V and 9 bases at J; junction bases unmatched: 7.

The gene calls are TRBV3-1 and TRBJ1-1; 7 nucleotides align to TRBD1. J gave up 4 bases and V 4 bases, and 6 bases lay outside the gene matches. The CDR3 runs to 14 residues. Per germline, CDR1 LGHDT and CDR2 YNNKEL (reference sequence). The DNA of the CDR3 is TGTGCCAGCAGCCCGAGGGACAGCGGCACTGAAGCTTTCTTT. Translating it yields CASSPRDSGTEAFF.

This clonotype has a handful of counts. V gene TRBV5-1 combines with J gene TRBJ2-3, with D tentatively TRBD1 (5 bases). With 4 bases removed from V and 2 bases from J, the gap between germline ends came to 11 bases. Per germline, CDR1 SGHRS and CDR2 YFSETQ. This CDR3 is 14 amino acids long. CDR3 coding DNA: TGCGCCAGCAGCGGCAAGGGGTCCACAGATACGCAGTATTTT. The encoded protein is CASSGKGSTDTQYF. The entire variable domain, with the rest obtained from reference TRBV5-1 and TRBJ2-3, is as follows: KAGVTQTPRYLIKTRGQQVTLSCSPISGHRSVSWYQQTPGQGLQFLFEYFSETQRNKGNFPGRFSGRQFSNSRSEMNVSTLELGDSALYLCASSGKGSTDTQYFGPGTRLTVL.

This clonotype was picked up a small number of times. This chain links TRBV5-6 with TRBJ2-7; D uncertain. V lost 4 bases and J 2 bases, leaving 10 bases between the germline ends. CDR1 is SGHDT, CDR2 YYEEEE, per germline. This CDR3 is 13 amino acids long. The CDR3 sequence: CASSQPPTYEQYF. CDR3 nucleotide sequence: TGTGCCAGCAGCCAACCTCCGACCTACGAGCAGTACTTC.

This clonotype was seen more than once but under ten times. This sequence joins TRBV7-6 and TRBJ2-5; D gene uncertain. V lost 3 bases to trimming and J lost 6 bases, with 8 bases between them. Germline CDR1 and CDR2: SGHVS and FNYEAQ. CDR3 length: 12 amino acids. The CDR3 DNA reads as TGTGCCAGCAGCTTCCTACAGAAGACCCAGTACTTC. This translates into CASSFLQKTQYF.

This clonotype is medium-sized within its sample. The chain links TRBV7-3 to TRBJ2-3; D may be TRBD2 (6 bases). The CDR3 covers 12 residues. Germline-derived CDR1 and CDR2 are SGHTA and FQGTGA. The V end was cut by 2 bases, the J end by 6 bases, with 6 bases between. The CDR3 DNA follows: TGTGCCAGCAGCTTAGGGAGGGATACGCAGTATTTT. It is translated as CASSLGRDTQYF.

This clonotype was counted a few times. V and J are TRBV9 and TRBJ2-1, with 9 nucleotides matching TRBD2. J gave up 4 bases and V 1 base, and 24 bases lay outside the gene matches. Germline assignment: CDR1 SGDLS and CDR2 YYNGEE. This CDR3 is 22 amino acids long. The CDR3 is CASSVSYSRGPATSGGYNEQFF. In DNA, the CDR3 is TGTGCCAGCAGCGTATCCTACTCCCGAGGCCCCGCGACTAGCGGAGGTTACAATGAGCAGTTCTTC.

This sequence joins TRBV5-1 and TRBJ1-2; D call uncertain. CDR1 SGHRS and CDR2 YFSETQ come from the germline V gene. This CDR3 is 18 amino acids long. The V end was cut by 3 bases, the J end by 4 bases, with 25 bases between. The CDR3 sequence: CASSSPGLAAPTIYGYTF. CDR3 nucleotides: TGCGCCAGCAGCTCTCCGGGGTTGGCAGCACCTACTATCTATGGCTACACCTTC.

This chain uses TRBV4-1 with TRBJ2-3; tentatively, D is TRBD2 (6 bases). CDR1 and CDR2 from the germline V gene are MGHRA and YSYEKL. CDR3 length: 18 amino acids. V lost 4 bases to trimming and J lost 4 bases, with 24 bases between them. CDR3 region: CASSRNRDFNLAPDTQYF. In DNA form, the CDR3 reads TGCGCCAGCAGCCGTAACCGGGACTTTAATCTTGCGCCAGATACGCAGTATTTT.

The chain joins TRBV12-3 or TRBV12-4 to TRBJ2-6, with D uncertain. The CDR3 is 14 amino acids. V was cut by 6 bases and J by 1 base, with 7 bases left in between. CDR3: CASSVRSGANVLTF. Written as DNA, the CDR3 is TGTGCCAGCAGCGTTCGATCTGGGGCCAACGTCCTGACTTTC.

The chain has TRBV24-1 and TRBJ1-5, with 8 nucleotides matching TRBD1. The trim removed 7 bases at V and 7 bases at J, leaving 5 bases unmatched. The CDR3 is 13 residues long. CDR1 is KGHDR, CDR2 SFDVKD, per germline. CDR3 amino acids: CATRDRVGQPQHF. The DNA for the CDR3 is TGTGCCACCAGGGACAGGGTTGGGCAGCCCCAGCATTTT.

The chain joins TRBV6-2 or TRBV6-3 to TRBJ1-3, with a weak D call TRBD1 (5 bases). The CDR3 has 14 amino acids. Germline CDR1 and CDR2: MNHEY and SVGEGT. The V and J ends lost 7 bases and 5 bases respectively, with 15 bases between them. In nucleotides, the CDR3 is TGTGCCAGCATCCCCCGGGACGGGCGAAACACCATATATTTT. It encodes CASIPRDGRNTIYF.

This clonotype was observed a handful of times. The chain links TRBV12-3 or TRBV12-4 to TRBJ1-5; D gene uncertain. This CDR3 comprises 12 residues. The V end lost 4 bases, the J end lost 14 bases, and 15 bases lay between the germline ends. The CDR3 protein is CASSSLAGDKHF. In DNA, the CDR3 is TGTGCCAGCAGTTCCCTCGCAGGAGATAAGCATTTT.

This clonotype has more than one count but fewer than ten. The chain uses TRBV15 and TRBJ2-7; 7 bases are shared with TRBD1. Germline V lookup: CDR1 LNHNV, CDR2 YYDKDF (reference sequence). CDR3 length equals 17 residues. After removal of 2 bases from V and 7 bases from J, the junction contained 17 bases not matched to a gene. In nucleotides, the CDR3 is TGTGCCACCAGCAGATCACCTCGAGGGACAGTGGGACGGGAGCAGTACTTC. This translates into CATSRSPRGTVGREQYF.

The chain has TRBV29-1 and TRBJ2-5, with D perhaps TRBD1 (5 bases). The CDR3 spans 13 residues. Germline values: CDR1 SQVTM, CDR2 ANQGSEA. The ends were cut back, 3 bases at V and 6 bases at J, with 14 bases in the middle. The CDR3 loop reads CSVDGSGIKTQYF. CDR3 coding DNA: TGCAGCGTTGATGGGTCAGGGATAAAGACCCAGTACTTC.

This chain joins TRBV12-3 or TRBV12-4 and TRBJ2-1; 7 nucleotides align to TRBD2. Unmatched junction bases numbered 3, after V lost 3 bases and J lost 7 bases. The CDR3 totals 13 residues. CDR3: CASSFRGGNEQFF. The DNA of the CDR3 is TGTGCCAGCAGTTTTAGGGGAGGGAATGAGCAGTTCTTC.

This CDR3 reads CASSLGSRGTEAFF. The CDR3 nucleotides are TGTGCCAGCAGCTTAGGTTCGAGGGGCACTGAAGCTTTCTTT. The rearrangement joins TRBV7-8 to TRBJ1-1; TRBD1 is a possible D gene (5 bases). Germline V CDR1 and CDR2: SGHVS, FQNEAQ. The CDR3 is 14 residues long. Trimming pared 1 base from V and 4 bases from J, leaving 10 bases between.

The CDR3 loop reads CSARVIAEASYNEQFF. CDR3 sequence (DNA): TGCAGTGCCAGGGTAATAGCGGAGGCTTCCTACAATGAGCAGTTCTTC. The chain couples TRBV20-1 to TRBJ2-1, with D possibly being TRBD2 (6 bases). The CDR3 is 16 residues long. The V end lost 6 bases, the J end lost 1 base, and 19 bases lay between the germline ends. CDR1 is DFQATT and CDR2 is SNEGSKA in the germline V gene (reference sequence).

J is TRBJ2-7 and V is TRBV9, with D perhaps matching TRBD1 (6 bases). Germline assignment: CDR1 SGDLS and CDR2 YYNGEE. The V and J ends lost 1 base and 2 bases respectively, with 13 bases between them. This CDR3 is 15 amino acids long. The CDR3 coding sequence is TGTGCCAGCAGCGTAACCCAGGGGACCACCTACGAGCAGTACTTC. The encoded protein is CASSVTQGTTYEQYF.

J is TRBJ1-2 and V is TRBV12-3 or TRBV12-4, with D tentatively TRBD1 (5 bases). V was trimmed by 1 base and J by 4 bases, leaving 13 bases between them. The CDR3 is 15 residues long. The CDR3 nucleotides read TGTGCCAGCAGTTTAGTCCGGCAGGGAAGCTATGGCTACACCTTC. Translating gives CASSLVRQGSYGYTF.

As DNA, the CDR3 is TGTGCCAGCTTAGGCGCGGACTATGGCTACACCTTC. Protein: CASLGADYGYTF. The chain has TRBV7-9 and TRBJ1-2; no reliable D call. With 8 bases removed from V and 3 bases from J, the gap between germline ends came to 10 bases. CDR1 is SEHNR, CDR2 FQNEAQ, per germline (reference sequence). This CDR3 region has 12 residues.

Many counts were recorded for this clonotype. The chain carries TRBV29-1 and TRBJ2-7; tentative D call: TRBD1 (6 bases). CDR1 is SQVTM and CDR2 is ANQGSEA in the germline V gene. The germline V and J ends were trimmed by 6 bases and 0 bases, with 18 bases remaining between them. The CDR3 covers 15 residues. CDR3 loop: CSVIWTARSSYEQYF. The CDR3 nucleotides read TGCAGCGTCATATGGACAGCCAGGAGCTCCTACGAGCAGTACTTC.

V usage is TRBV25-1 and J usage is TRBJ2-3, with 10 positions matching TRBD2. J was trimmed by 2 bases and V by 6 bases; bases with no gene match: 14. Germline CDR1 is MGHDK and CDR2 is SYGVNS. The CDR3 runs 18 residues. The CDR3 bases are TGTGCCAGCAGCCCCCGCCCGCCACTAGCGGGGAACACAGATACGCAGTATTTT. This codes for CASSPRPPLAGNTDTQYF.

For the CDR3, the DNA is TGTGCCAGCAGCGCCTTCGGGGGCGCCGAGACCCAGTACTTC. Amino acid sequence: CASSAFGGAETQYF. J is TRBJ2-5 and V is TRBV9; D might be TRBD1 or TRBD2, each matching 6 bases. The germline gives CDR1 SGDLS, CDR2 YYNGEE. V was pared by 3 bases and J by 5 bases, with 14 bases between. The CDR3 spans 14 residues.

This clonotype showed up just a few times. The V call is TRBV3-1, the J call TRBJ1-2; no reliable D call. The CDR3 runs to 14 residues. The ends were cut back, 1 base at V and 8 bases at J, with 14 bases in the middle. Per germline, CDR1 LGHDT and CDR2 YNNKEL (reference sequence). CDR3 in amino acids: CASSQGEWTWGYTF. The DNA for the CDR3 is TGTGCCAGCAGCCAAGGGGAGTGGACCTGGGGCTACACCTTC.